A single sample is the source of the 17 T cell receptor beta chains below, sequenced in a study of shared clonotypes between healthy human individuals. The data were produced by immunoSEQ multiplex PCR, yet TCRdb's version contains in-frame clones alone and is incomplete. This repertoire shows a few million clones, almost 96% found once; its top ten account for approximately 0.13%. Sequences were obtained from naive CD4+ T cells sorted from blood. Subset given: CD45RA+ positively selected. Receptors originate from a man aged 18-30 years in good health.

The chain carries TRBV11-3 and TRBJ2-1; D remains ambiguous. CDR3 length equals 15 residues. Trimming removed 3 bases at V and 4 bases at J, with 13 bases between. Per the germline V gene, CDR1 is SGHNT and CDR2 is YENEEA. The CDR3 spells CASSFYTATYNEQFF. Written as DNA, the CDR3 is TGTGCCAGCAGCTTTTATACAGCGACATACAATGAGCAGTTCTTC.

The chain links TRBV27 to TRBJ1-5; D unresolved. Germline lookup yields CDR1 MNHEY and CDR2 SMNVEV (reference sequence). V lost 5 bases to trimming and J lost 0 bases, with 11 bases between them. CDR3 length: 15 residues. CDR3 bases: TGTGCCAGCAGTCCAGGCCAGGTTAGCAATCAGCCCCAGCATTTT. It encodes CASSPGQVSNQPQHF.

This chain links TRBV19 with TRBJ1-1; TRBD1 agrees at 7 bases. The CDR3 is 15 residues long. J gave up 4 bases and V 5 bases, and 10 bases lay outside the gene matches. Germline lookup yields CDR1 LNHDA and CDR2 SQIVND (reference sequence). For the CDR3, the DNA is TGTGCCAGTAGTCCCAGACAGGGAGGGGGCACTGAAGCTTTCTTT. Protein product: CASSPRQGGGTEAFF.

The CDR3: CASSQVGAGALQPQHF. CDR3 nucleotides: TGCGCCAGCAGCCAAGTGGGGGCAGGGGCCCTTCAGCCCCAGCATTTT. V is TRBV4-1 and J is TRBJ1-5, with D tentatively TRBD1 (6 bases). Looked up from germline, CDR1 is MGHRA and CDR2 is YSYEKL. Deletions cut 1 base from V and 6 bases from J, with 16 bases between. The CDR3 extends over 16 amino acids.

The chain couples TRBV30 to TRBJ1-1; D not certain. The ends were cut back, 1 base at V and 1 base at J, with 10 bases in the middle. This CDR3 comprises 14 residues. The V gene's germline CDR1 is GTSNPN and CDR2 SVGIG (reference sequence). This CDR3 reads CAWSALNGNTEAFF. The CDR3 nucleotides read TGTGCCTGGAGTGCTTTGAACGGGAACACTGAAGCTTTCTTT. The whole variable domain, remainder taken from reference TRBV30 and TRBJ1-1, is SQTIHQWPATLVQPVGSPLSLECTVEGTSNPNLYWYRQAAGRGLQLLFYSVGIGQISSEVPQNLSASRPQDRQFILSSKKLLLSDSGFYLCAWSALNGNTEAFFGQGTRLTVV.

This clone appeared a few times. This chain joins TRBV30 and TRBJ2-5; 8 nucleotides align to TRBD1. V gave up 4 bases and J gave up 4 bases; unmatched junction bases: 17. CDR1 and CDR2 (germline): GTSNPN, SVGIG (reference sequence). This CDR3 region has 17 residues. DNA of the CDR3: TGTGCCTGGACTCCCTCAGGGTACAGGGGGAGGAGAGAGACCCAGTACTTC. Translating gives CAWTPSGYRGRRETQYF.

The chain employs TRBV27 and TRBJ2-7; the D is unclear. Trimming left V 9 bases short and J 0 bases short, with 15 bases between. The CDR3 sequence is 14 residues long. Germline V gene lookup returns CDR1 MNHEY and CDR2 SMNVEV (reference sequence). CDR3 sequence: CASSQERNSYEQYF. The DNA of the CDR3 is TGTGCCAGTTCTCAGGAGAGGAACTCCTACGAGCAGTACTTC.

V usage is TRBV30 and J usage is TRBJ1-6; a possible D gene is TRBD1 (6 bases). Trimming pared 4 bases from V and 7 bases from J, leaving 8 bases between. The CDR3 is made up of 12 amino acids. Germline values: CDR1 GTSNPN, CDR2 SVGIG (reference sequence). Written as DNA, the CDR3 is TGTGCCTGGACCAGGGGAAATTCACCCCTCCACTTT. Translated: CAWTRGNSPLHF.

Here the CDR3 reads CASSPGTSGTETQYF. The CDR3 region has the DNA TGTGCCAGCAGCCCCGGGACTAGCGGGACAGAGACCCAGTACTTC. The chain recombines TRBV7-9 with TRBJ2-5, with 13 bases identical to TRBD2. The junction had 4 bases not matched to a gene; V was cut back by 5 bases and J by 4 bases. The germline gives CDR1 SEHNR, CDR2 FQNEAQ (reference sequence). The CDR3 is 15 residues long.

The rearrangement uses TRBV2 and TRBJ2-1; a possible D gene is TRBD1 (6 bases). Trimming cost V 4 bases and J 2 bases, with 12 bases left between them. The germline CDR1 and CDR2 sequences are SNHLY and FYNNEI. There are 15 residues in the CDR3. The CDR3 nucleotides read TGTGCCAGCAGTGGGTCACAGGGTCCCTACAATGAGCAGTTCTTC. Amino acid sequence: CASSGSQGPYNEQFF. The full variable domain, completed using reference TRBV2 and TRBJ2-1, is EPEVTQTPSHQVTQMGQEVILRCVPISNHLYFYWYRQILGQKVEFLVSFYNNEISEKSEIFDDQFSVERPDGSNFTLKIRSTKLEDSAMYFCASSGSQGPYNEQFFGPGTRLTVL.

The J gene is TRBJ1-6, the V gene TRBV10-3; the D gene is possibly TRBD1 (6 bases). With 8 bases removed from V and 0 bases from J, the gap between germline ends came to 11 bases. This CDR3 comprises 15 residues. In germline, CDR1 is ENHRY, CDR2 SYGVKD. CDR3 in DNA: TGTGCCATCCCCCAGGGGAGCTCCTATAATTCACCCCTCCACTTT. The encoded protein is CAIPQGSSYNSPLHF.

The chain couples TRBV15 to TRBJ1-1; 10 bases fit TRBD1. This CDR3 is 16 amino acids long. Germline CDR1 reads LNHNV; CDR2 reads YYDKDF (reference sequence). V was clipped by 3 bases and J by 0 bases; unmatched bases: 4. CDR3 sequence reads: CATSRDRGNMNTEAFF. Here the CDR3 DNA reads TGTGCCACCAGCAGGGACAGGGGGAACATGAACACTGAAGCTTTCTTT.

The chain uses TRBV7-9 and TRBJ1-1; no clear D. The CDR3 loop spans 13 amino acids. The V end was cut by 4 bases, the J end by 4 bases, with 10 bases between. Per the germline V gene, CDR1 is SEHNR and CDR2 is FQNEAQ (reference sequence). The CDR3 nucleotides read TGTGCCAGCAGCTGGGCCCTCACCACTGAAGCTTTCTTT. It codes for CASSWALTTEAFF.

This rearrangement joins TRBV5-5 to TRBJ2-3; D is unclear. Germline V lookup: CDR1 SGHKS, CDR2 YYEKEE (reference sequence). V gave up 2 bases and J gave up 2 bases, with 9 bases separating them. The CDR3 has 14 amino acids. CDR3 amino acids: CASSLRQFTDTQYF. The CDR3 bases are TGTGCCAGCAGCTTACGGCAGTTCACAGATACGCAGTATTTT.

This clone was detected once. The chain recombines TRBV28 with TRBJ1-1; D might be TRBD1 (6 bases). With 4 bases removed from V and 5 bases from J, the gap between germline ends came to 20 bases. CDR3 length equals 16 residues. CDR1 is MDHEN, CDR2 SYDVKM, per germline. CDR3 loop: CASSSGKGQGGTEAFF. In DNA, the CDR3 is TGTGCCAGCAGTTCTGGTAAGGGGCAAGGGGGGACTGAAGCTTTCTTT. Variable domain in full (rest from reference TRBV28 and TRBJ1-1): DVKVTQSSRYLVKRTGEKVFLECVQDMDHENMFWYRQDPGLGLRLIYFSYDVKMKEKGDIPEGYSVSREKKERFSLILESASTNQTSMYLCASSSGKGQGGTEAFFGQGTRLTVV.

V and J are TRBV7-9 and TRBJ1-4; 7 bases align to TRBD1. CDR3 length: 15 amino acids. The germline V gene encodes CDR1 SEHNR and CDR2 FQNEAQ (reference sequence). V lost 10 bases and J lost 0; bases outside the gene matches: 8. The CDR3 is CATMATGSTNEKLFF. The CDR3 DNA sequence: TGTGCCACCATGGCGACAGGGTCAACTAATGAAAAACTGTTTTTT.

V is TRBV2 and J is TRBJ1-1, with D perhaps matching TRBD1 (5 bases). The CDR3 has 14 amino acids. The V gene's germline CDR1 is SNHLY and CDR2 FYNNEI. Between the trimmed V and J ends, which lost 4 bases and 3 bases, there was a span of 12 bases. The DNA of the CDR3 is TGTGCCAGCAGTGCCGGGGACCCAGACACTGAAGCTTTCTTT. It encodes CASSAGDPDTEAFF.